This T cell receptor (beta chain) originates from a study of response to subunit inactivated influenza vaccine. TCRdb passed the RT-PCR reads through MiXCR, listing each CDR3 protein once. There are roughly 700,000 distinct CDR3 sequences in the sample; around 14% occur only once, and under 14% lies in the top ten. Regarding the study as a whole: It was suggested by the authors that few new T cells are recruited by each seasonal influenza vaccination.

Comments on this clonotype: Its antigen is undetermined.

V was shortened by 2 bases and J by 3 bases, with 12 bases between the two germline ends. The CDR3 totals 15 residues. Germline CDR1 MNHEY, CDR2 SVGEGT. The source is a man aged 50-59 years who received an inactivated influenza vaccine. The sequencing used PBMCs from blood, collected roughly 12 days after vaccination. J is TRBJ2-3 and V is TRBV6-2 or TRBV6-3, with D perhaps matching TRBD2 (7 bases). CDR3 sequence (DNA): TGTGCCAGCAGTTACGTGGGGGGGGCGACAGATACGCAGTATTTT. This sequence encodes CASSYVGGATDTQYF.